The rows below give T cell receptor beta chains drawn from one sample of a study of T cell repertoires in ileal Crohn's disease. TCRdb keeps only in-frame clones here, not all; method: immunoSEQ multiplex PCR. The data hold under 12,000 clones, with around 77% observed a single time. Sequencing was performed on ileal tissue. The receptor set was obtained from an adult with Crohn's disease. CDR3s include the opening cysteine and the closing phenylalanine or tryptophan. D genes are given only for firm matches. Clone size is given for some rows only: seen once, a few or many times, or a class if the clone is expanded.

size	V	J	length	D	DNA	CDR3
-	TRBV11-2	TRBJ2-2	16	-	TGTGCCAGCAGCTTAGATACAGGGATGTGGACCGGGGAGCTGTTTTTT	CASSLDTGMWTGELFF
-	TRBV4-1	TRBJ1-2	15	-	TGCGCCAGCAGCCAAGATGGAGGGGCCACCTATGGCTACACCTTC	CASSQDGGATYGYTF
-	TRBV6-5	TRBJ2-7	14	TRBD2	TGTGCCACAGCTGGCTCTAGCGGAGCCTACGAGCAGTACTTC	CATAGSSGAYEQYF
-	TRBV30	TRBJ2-1	14	TRBD1	TGTGCCTGGAGAAAGGGGACAGGGACTCATGAGCAGTTCTTC	CAWRKGTGTHEQFF
-	TRBV5-1	TRBJ1-1	13	-	TGCGCCAGCAGCTTCAGTCAGAACACTGAAGCTTTCTTT	CASSFSQNTEAFF
-	TRBV9	TRBJ2-1	15	TRBD2	TGTGCCAGCAGCGTACTAGCGGTTGCCTACAATGAGCAGTTCTTC	CASSVLAVAYNEQFF
-	TRBV7-6	TRBJ2-1	16	TRBD2	TGTGCCAGCAGCCCCCATAGCGGGGGGTCCTACAATGAGCAGTTCTTC	CASSPHSGGSYNEQFF
-	TRBV4-2	TRBJ2-3	16	TRBD2	TGTGCCAGCAGCCAAGGGACTAGCGGTGGCACAGATACGCAGTATTTT	CASSQGTSGGTDTQYF
-	TRBV7-2	TRBJ2-1	14	-	TGTGCCAGCAGCGGACAGTTGGACTACAATGAGCAGTTCTTC	CASSGQLDYNEQFF
-	TRBV7-8	TRBJ2-2	14	TRBD2	TGTGCCAGCGGCCCGACTAGCCCCCGCGGGGAGCTGTTTTTT	CASGPTSPRGELFF
-	TRBV6-6	TRBJ2-3	14	TRBD2	TGTGCCAGCAGAGTTAGCGGGAACTCAGATACGCAGTATTTT	CASRVSGNSDTQYF
-	TRBV19	TRBJ2-1	15	TRBD2	TGTGCCAGTAGTATAAGGACTAGCGGGACCTATGAGCAGTTCTTC	CASSIRTSGTYEQFF
once	TRBV5-6	TRBJ1-5	16	-	TGTGCCAGCAGCTTGGGAGGAGGGAGTAGGAATCAGCCCCAGCATTTT	CASSLGGGSRNQPQHF
-	TRBV6-5	TRBJ2-1	14	TRBD2	TGTGCCAGCAGTCTACTAGCGGGAGCTCATGAGCAGTTCTTC	CASSLLAGAHEQFF
-	TRBV7-2	TRBJ2-5	15	TRBD1	TGTGCCAGCAAACTGACCCGGGACAGGGGAGAGACCCAGTACTTC	CASKLTRDRGETQYF
-	TRBV27	TRBJ2-5	14	-	TGTGCCAGCAGTTTGGGGCAGGGACTAGAGACCCAGTACTTC	CASSLGQGLETQYF
-	TRBV6-5	TRBJ1-1	14	-	TGTGCCAGCAGTTACTCCCCCGACAGAGCGCGAGCTTTCTTT	CASSYSPDRARAFF
-	TRBV11-1	TRBJ2-7	15	TRBD2	TGTGCCAGCAGCTTAGAAAGCGGGAAGGGCTACGAGCAGTACTTC	CASSLESGKGYEQYF
-	TRBV6-5	TRBJ2-3	15	-	TGTGCCAGCAGTTACTCAGGAGGTGACTCAGATACGCAGTATTTT	CASSYSGGDSDTQYF
-	TRBV12-5	TRBJ2-2	16	TRBD1	TGTGCTAGTGGGGCCACCTCTGGACAGGGCACCGGGGAGCTGTTTTTT	CASGATSGQGTGELFF
-	TRBV7-3	TRBJ1-3	14	-	TGTGCCAGCAGCGTTGGAGGCCCTGGAAACACCATATATTTT	CASSVGGPGNTIYF
large	TRBV11-2	TRBJ1-1	14	-	TGTGCCAGCAGCTTAGGCTGGTCAGGTCAGGGAGCTTTCTTT	CASSLGWSGQGAFF
-	TRBV5-5	TRBJ2-1	15	TRBD1	TGTGCCAGCACAACCCACGAGCTACCAGGGGGTGAGCAGTTCTTC	CASTTHELPGGEQFF
-	TRBV27	TRBJ2-7	13	-	TGTGCCAGCAGTTTATTAAGGGGATACGAGCAGTACTTC	CASSLLRGYEQYF
-	TRBV5-6	TRBJ2-3	13	-	TGTGCCAGCAGCTTGGCCGGTCCAGATACGCAGTATTTT	CASSLAGPDTQYF
-	TRBV30	TRBJ2-7	20	TRBD2	TGTGCCTGGAGTGTAGATTTCGGGGGGTTGTGGGAATTCAACTCCTACGAGCAGTACTTC	CAWSVDFGGLWEFNSYEQYF
-	TRBV28	TRBJ2-5	16	TRBD2	TGTGCCAGCAGGACTAGCGGGAGTTTATCACAAGAGACCCAGTACTTC	CASRTSGSLSQETQYF
once	TRBV18	TRBJ2-7	14	TRBD1	TGTGCCAGCTCAAAGGGACAGGGGGTCAACGAGCAGTACTTC	CASSKGQGVNEQYF
once	TRBV6-6	TRBJ2-5	14	TRBD1	TGTGCCAGCAGCCAGACAGGGCTTCAAGAGACCCAGTACTTC	CASSQTGLQETQYF